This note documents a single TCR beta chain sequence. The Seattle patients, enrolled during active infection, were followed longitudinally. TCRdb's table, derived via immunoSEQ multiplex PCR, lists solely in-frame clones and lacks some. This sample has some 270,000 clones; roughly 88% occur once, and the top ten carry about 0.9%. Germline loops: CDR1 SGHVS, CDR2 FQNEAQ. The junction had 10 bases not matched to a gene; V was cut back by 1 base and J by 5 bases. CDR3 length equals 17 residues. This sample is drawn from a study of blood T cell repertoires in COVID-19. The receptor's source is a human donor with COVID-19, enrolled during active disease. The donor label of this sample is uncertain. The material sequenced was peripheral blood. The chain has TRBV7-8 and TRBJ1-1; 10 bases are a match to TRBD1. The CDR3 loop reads CASSLGGTGVFGTEAFF. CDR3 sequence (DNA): TGTGCCAGCAGCTTAGGGGGGACAGGGGTATTCGGGACTGAAGCTTTCTTT.